The T cell receptor beta chain under discussion was sequenced for a study of T cell responses to AZD1222 COVID-19 vaccine (dated by TCRdb to the early 2020s). At the level of the whole study: AZD1222 recipients whose second dose came at about 4 weeks and those whose second dose came at about 12 weeks were combined into one group, since spike-specific TCR depth and breadth did not differ between the two schedules. TCR sequencing covered over 230 trial participants: 207 given two doses of AZD1222 and about 26 given two doses of MenACWY control vaccine. Trial participants were enrolled by age into 18-55, 56-69 and 70-plus year subgroups, with approximately 150, 28 and 58 TCR-sequenced participants respectively.

General conclusions and limits of the study: No day 14 peak-response samples were available, so repertoires were characterized only after the peak T cell response. CD4 TCRs associated with the vaccine covered the entire spike protein, and the dominant responses were in regions 160-218 and 743-854. Most participants were white British and females outnumbered males, and the authors suggested that clonal diversity may have been underestimated. The 56-69-year group was small, and its depth increase did not reach significance, likely because of low power. Epitopes outside the regions mutated in the B.1.351 and B.1.1.7 variants were reportedly recognized by nearly half of the unique spike-specific TCRs. Conclusions about previously exposed vaccinees are limited, since just five or six AZD1222 recipients were seropositive for SARS-CoV-2 at baseline. A significant rise in spike-specific TCR breadth and depth was observed after two AZD1222 doses relative to day 0 and relative to MenACWY recipients.

The CDR3 regions of human TCRbeta chains were analyzed by immunosequencing. In the authors' own workflow: Repertoire TCRs were matched against a reference library of SARS-CoV-2-specific TCRs generated with the MIRA antigen-specificity platform. Breadth was defined as the fraction of unique TCRs that were SARS-CoV-2-associated, and depth was defined as the fraction of total T cells that were SARS-CoV-2-associated. Using the MIRA data, each spike-specific TCR was assigned both to the spike region to which the TCR was reactive and to a CD4 or CD8 class. Log10-transformed breadth and depth values were compared by one-way ANOVA with Sidak's multiple comparisons tests. Entries here come from immuneACCESS through TCRdb and include only in-frame sequences with V and J called. Some clones fail to appear in such tables; in the studies checked, an unresolved V gene covers under half of the shortfall, and the cause of the remainder is unknown. That table furnishes V, J and clone size, whereas the DNA furnished D and trimming. For this sample there are about 130,000 clones; roughly 90% appear just once. The ten largest clones capture 2.5% to 3% of the sample.

The intended sense of this specimen's time point label: baseline before first vaccination. The vaccinee samples were drawn from two UK trials, COV001 and COV002, one of which was a single-blind randomized controlled phase 2/3 trial testing AZD1222 (ChAdOx1 nCoV-19) in healthy adults. For TCRbeta chain sequencing, PBMC samples from trial participants were taken at day 0 and at day 28 after the second dose. A remark on this clone: What antigen it recognizes has not been identified. Per-nucleotide qualities are absent, and no much larger clonotype sits a single base away.

The sequence was collected from an adult in good health. This specimen consisted of peripheral blood, obtained on day 0 of AZD1222 vaccination.

The DNA sequence is given as TGTGCCAGCAGCCCACGACGAAAGGGGACGGCGTCCTTTAACTATGGCTACACCTTC. Its protein product is CASSPRRKGTASFNYGYTF. The chain is assembled from TRBV7-2 and TRBJ1-2; a tentative D match to TRBD1 spans 5 bases. Per the germline V gene, SGHTA is the CDR1 and FQGNSA is the CDR2. V was cut back by 5 bases and J by 1 base, leaving a gap of 26 bases between them. The CDR3 numbers 19 residues from cysteine through phenylalanine. The CDR3 DNA has 57 bases and is translated from base 1.